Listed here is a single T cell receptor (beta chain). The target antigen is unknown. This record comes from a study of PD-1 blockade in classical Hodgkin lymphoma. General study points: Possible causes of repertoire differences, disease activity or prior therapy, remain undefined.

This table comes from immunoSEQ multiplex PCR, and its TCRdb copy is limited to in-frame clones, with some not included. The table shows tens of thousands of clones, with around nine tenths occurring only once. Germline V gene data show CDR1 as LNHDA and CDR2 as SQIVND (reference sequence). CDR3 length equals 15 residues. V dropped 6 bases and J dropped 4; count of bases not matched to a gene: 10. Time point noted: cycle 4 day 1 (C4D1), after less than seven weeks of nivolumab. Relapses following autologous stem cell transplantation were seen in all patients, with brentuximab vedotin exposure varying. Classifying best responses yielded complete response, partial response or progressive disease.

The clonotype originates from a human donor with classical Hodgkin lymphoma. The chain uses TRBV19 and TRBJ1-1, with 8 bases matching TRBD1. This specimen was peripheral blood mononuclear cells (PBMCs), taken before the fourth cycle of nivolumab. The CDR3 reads CASRKGWQGATEAFF. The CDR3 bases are TGTGCCAGTAGAAAGGGGTGGCAGGGGGCCACTGAAGCTTTCTTT.